This TCR beta chain was recorded in a study of T cell changes during pregnancy in multiple sclerosis. This CDR3 comprises 13 residues. CDR1 and CDR2 (germline): LGHNA, YSLEER. Produced via immunoSEQ multiplex PCR; TCRdb's table is partial and in-frame only. The repertoire holds tens of thousands of clones, with approximately 90% as singletons. Details on this clone: Compared with germline, one end of the junction differs, possibly owing to a read error.

The chain uses TRBV4-3 and TRBJ1-4; D possibly corresponds to TRBD1 (6 bases). This specimen was peripheral blood, taken in the first trimester of pregnancy. The TCR originated in a female donor with multiple sclerosis, enrolled in a pregnancy study. This CDR3 reads CASSLHRDEKLFF. CDR3 nucleotide sequence: TGCGCCAGCAGCCTCCACAGGGATGAAAAACTATTTTTT.